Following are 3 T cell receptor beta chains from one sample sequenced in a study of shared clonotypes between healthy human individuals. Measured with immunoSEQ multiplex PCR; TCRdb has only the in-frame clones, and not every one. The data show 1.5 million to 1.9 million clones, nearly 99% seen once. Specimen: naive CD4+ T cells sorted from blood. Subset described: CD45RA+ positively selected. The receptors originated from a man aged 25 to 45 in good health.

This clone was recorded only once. This CDR3 is CASSAGVANTEAFF. CDR3 nucleotides: TGTGCCAGCAGTGCCGGGGTCGCAAACACTGAAGCTTTCTTT. V is TRBV6-6 and J is TRBJ1-1; D ambiguous. The CDR3 spans 14 residues. V dropped 5 bases and J dropped 2 bases, with 12 bases sitting between them. CDR1 MNHNY and CDR2 SVGAGI come from the germline V gene (reference sequence).

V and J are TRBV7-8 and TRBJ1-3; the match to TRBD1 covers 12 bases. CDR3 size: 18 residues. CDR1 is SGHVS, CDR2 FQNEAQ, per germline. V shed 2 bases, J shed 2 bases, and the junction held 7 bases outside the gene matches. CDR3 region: CASSLLSGTGGTGNTIYF. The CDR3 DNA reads TGTGCCAGCAGCTTATTGAGCGGGACAGGGGGCACTGGAAACACCATATATTTT.

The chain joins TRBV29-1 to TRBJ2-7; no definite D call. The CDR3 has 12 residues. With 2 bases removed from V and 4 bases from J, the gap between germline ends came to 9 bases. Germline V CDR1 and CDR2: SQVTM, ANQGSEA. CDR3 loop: CSVETVGYEQYF. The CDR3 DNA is TGCAGCGTTGAAACCGTCGGATACGAGCAGTACTTC.